The subject of this entry is one T cell receptor beta chain. These data come from a study of control samples from healthy donors and cancer patients. The table came from immunoSEQ multiplex PCR; TCRdb's copy has only in-frame clones and leaves some out. The top ten clones hold approximately 39% of a sample with approximately 130,000 clones, roughly 90% of them seen once. Trimming cost V 2 bases and J 3 bases, with 16 bases left between them. The CDR3 loop spans 16 amino acids. Germline CDR1 ENHRY, CDR2 SYGVKD. The clonotype comes from a man between 50 and 59 years old in good health. The sequencing input was blood. This sequence joins TRBV10-3 and TRBJ1-2; tentative D call: TRBD1 (6 bases). The CDR3, as DNA: TGTGCCATCAGTGAGAAGGGTACACAGGGATACTATGGCTACACCTTC. This translates into CAISEKGTQGYYGYTF.